This T cell receptor beta chain was retrieved from a study of T-cell reconstitution after alpha-beta-depleted transplantation in children. Study results and caveats: A year post-transplant, T-cell counts and diversity derived mostly from newly produced T cells. Expanded clones from the graft, numbering several hundred, reportedly supplied alpha-beta T cells about two months after transplant. Surviving recipient T cells and thymic progenitors produced the high day-60 TCRbeta diversity seen in some patients.

Comment on this clonotype: What it recognizes is unknown.

The V gene end was trimmed by 6 bases and the J gene end by 4 bases; junction bases not matched to a gene: 17. This CDR3 contains 19 residues. The V gene's germline CDR1 is LNHDA and CDR2 SQIVND (reference sequence). The authors prepared the TCRbeta library with unique molecular identifiers. TCRdb reanalysed the PCR reads using MiXCR and keeps one entry per CDR3 protein. The sample comprises 440,000 or so distinct CDR3 sequences, around 46% of which are singletons, and 25% to 30% rests with the top ten. The chain recombines TRBV19 with TRBJ2-1; 11 nucleotides match TRBD1. This material consisted of PBMCs, taken before TCRalphabeta/CD19-depleted stem cell transplant. The clonotype comes from a girl aged 2 to 10 with aplastic anemia, due to receive a stem cell transplant. The CDR3 sequence is CASSRRGQGGLTLYNEQFF. The CDR3 coding sequence is TGTGCCAGTAGCCGGAGGGGACAGGGGGGCTTGACCCTTTACAATGAGCAGTTCTTC.